This T cell receptor beta chain was captured by sequencing in a study of T-cell reconstitution after alpha-beta-depleted transplantation in children. This clonotype was counted a few times. A library of TCRbeta sequences, prepared with unique molecular identifiers, was generated. Via MiXCR, TCRdb re-called the PCR reads, giving one row per CDR3 protein. Of 150,000 to 200,000 distinct CDR3 sequences detected, about 6.8% appear once; the ten largest clones hold 3% to 3.5%. The V gene's germline CDR1 is GTSNPN and CDR2 SVGIG (reference sequence). The CDR3 runs to 20 residues. The germline V and J ends were trimmed by 5 bases and 0 bases, with 29 bases remaining between them.

V and J are TRBV30 and TRBJ2-4; D might be TRBD1 (5 bases). The clonotype comes from a human donor who donated a stem cell graft to a child with Wiskott-Aldrich syndrome. Specimen: PBMCs from the stem cell graft donor, collected from the stem cell graft. CDR3 protein: CAWAYKGQNLNVLAKNIQYF. The DNA of the CDR3 is TGTGCCTGGGCCTACAAGGGGCAGAACCTAAATGTATTAGCCAAAAACATTCAGTACTTC.